This T cell receptor (beta chain) was obtained from a study of cytomegalovirus exposure and HLA in healthy donors (dated by TCRdb to the late 2010s). Study-level background: An earlier analysis of approximately 640 of the donors reported more than 250 Gb of sequence data and more than 90 million unique TCR beta sequences from 150 million to 200 million T cells. To study patterns of TCR occurrence, a later analysis re-analyzed previously published TCR beta repertoires from around 700 donors and added high-resolution HLA genotyping. The genetic ancestry cluster associated with self-reported Caucasian donors included around 76% of the 398 genotyped donors. HLA typing covered class I and class II loci at four-digit resolution. A separate validation cohort of roughly 110 different subjects was used in addition to the 666-subject first cohort. Typing coverage differed by locus: A, B, C, DRB1 and DQB1 were typed in roughly 620-630 donors, DQA1 in approximately 520, DPA1 in roughly 590, and DPB1 in around 440. Alongside the repertoire data, information on donor age, sex, ethnicity and CMV serostatus was compiled. Among some 410 genotyped donors of the cohort, an average of roughly 230,000 unique TCR beta nucleotide sequences was sequenced per donor, of which about 19% were non-productive. An early release that covered fewer than 750 HLA-typed donors contained approximately 300 gigabases of sequencing data and tens of millions of unique TCR sequences. A later genetic analysis took genome-wide SNP genotypes for about three fifths of the 666 donors and used that subset as a discovery cohort. The study was designed to test whether signatures of past pathogen exposure could be identified by cataloging public T cell receptors. The later analysis used no new phenotypic data to find candidate immune exposures, relying instead on TCR beta sequences and their occurrence across donors. Every discovery cohort repertoire had been produced on one sequencing platform. Using immunosequencing, the study profiled T cell repertoires from 666 subjects and related those repertoires to cytomegalovirus serostatus. About five DR-DQ haplotypes were treated as single units for association and clustering because of strong linkage in the cohort. The study combined high-throughput TCR immunosequencing, statistical association of individual TCRs with disease status, and machine learning to predict cytomegalovirus infection status. An earlier analysis of approximately 630 of the donors applied high-throughput TCR beta sequencing to assess whether each TCR beta V gene segment acted as functional or pseudogenic. Results and caveats for the whole study, not just this receptor: The classifier was reported to diagnose cytomegalovirus status with high specificity and sensitivity in both the original and validation cohorts. This cohort had only TCR beta chains sequenced, and the lack of alpha or paired-chain data limited which features could be detected. Presence/absence analyses assumed roughly uniform sequencing depth across donors, an assumption that may not hold. Some IMGT-functional V segments, including TRBV6-2 and TRBV6-3, could not be told apart with the 87-base-pair reads, so those segments were excluded. Broadly in line with IMGT annotations, most TCR beta V segments showed up in productive rearrangements about 90% or about 30% of the time in an earlier analysis of approximately 600 of the donors. A few of the identified cytomegalovirus-associated TCR beta chains were confirmed in vitro to be specific for cytomegalovirus antigens. Most CMV-associated TCR beta chains appeared to be HLA-restricted in a later analysis, and the HLA associations seemed to be driven largely by CMV exposure. Correlated functional status among segregating V segments might be attributable to linkage disequilibrium, but an unknown experimental factor could not be ruled out. In a later genetic analysis, a missense DCLRE1C variant was associated with V-gene and J-gene trimming of TCR beta chains, and the association was replicated in an independent cohort. In a later analysis, some 18,000 TCR beta sequences were associated with specific HLA alleles at a false discovery rate of 0.05. CMV serostatus was the only immune exposure information available for the cohort. Most TCR sequences were observed very rarely across donors, whereas some public TCRs were present in many individuals. Because some donors lacked HLA typing at each locus, the association tests relied only on the typed subset. A later analysis found that HLA-associated TCR beta chains were more clonally expanded and had lower generation probabilities than equally common non-associated chains. A further reported finding was that TCR beta sequences accurately predicted the HLA-A and HLA-B alleles for most subjects in the first cohort. The authors suggested that the approach could potentially be extended to other disease states and immunological phenotypes. A later genetic analysis reported fewer N-insertions in productive TCRs among donors in an Asian-associated ancestry cluster than the roughly 640-donor mean. In the study, 164 TCR beta chains were listed as associated with cytomegalovirus. A group of highly shared sequence variants was considered likely to be a technical artifact of the sequencing pipeline. Strong co-occurrence of HLA alleles, especially DR and DQ, made assigning TCR associations to individual alleles difficult. A later analysis found that TCR association rates varied across HLA loci, with DRB1 alleles showing the most associated TCRs and HLA-C alleles the fewest. Seventeen rarely observed V segments, including chromosome 9 orphons, were excluded from the earlier analysis of approximately 500 of the donors because counts were too low. According to a later analysis, parvovirus B19, influenza, CMV and Epstein-Barr virus appeared linked to several top co-occurrence clusters.

The cohort consisted of hundreds of healthy bone marrow donors. Cohort members were all nominally healthy when sampled, although unrecorded immune exposures were likely present. The donor was CMV seronegative and belonged to the group of roughly 330 seronegative cohort members. Each donor provided a peripheral blood sample, and peripheral blood mononuclear cells were used for TCR beta sequencing. The Qiagen DNeasy Blood Extraction Kit was used to extract genomic DNA from the blood cell samples. V was cut back by 2 bases and J by 5 bases, leaving a gap of 18 bases between them. The CDR3 numbers 16 residues from cysteine through phenylalanine. The CDR3 DNA has 48 bases and is translated from base 1. From the germline V gene, CDR1 is SGHAT and CDR2 is FQNNGV. Receptor amplification or capture employed the immunoSEQ multiplex PCR assay. For the multiplex PCR, a mixture combining 60 forward primers for TCR Vbeta segments and 13 reverse primers for TCR Jbeta segments was used. The CDR3 region of rearranged TCR beta genes was amplified from genomic DNA with a multiplex PCR assay. The Illumina HiSeq System was used to sequence the amplified TCR beta libraries as 87-base-pair reads. The study's own analysis went as follows. A later analysis tallied some 79 million unique TCR beta chains across the 666 repertoires, and approximately 9.9 million of those chains were shared by two or more donors. Raw reads were error-corrected and collapsed into unique sequences by a nearest-neighbor algorithm in which closely related sequences were merged to remove PCR and sequencing errors. To assign V, D and J gene segments, CDR3 sequences were aligned to IMGT reference sequences. Each retained sequence needed at least a six-nucleotide match to both a V gene segment and a J gene segment. A rearrangement was called productive if the CDR3 had no stop codons and remained in frame with V and J, and every other rearrangement was called non-productive. Following IMGT convention, CDR3 was defined as the stretch from the second conserved V-encoded cysteine to the conserved J-encoded phenylalanine. Sequences without an unambiguous match to a single V gene segment were excluded from the earlier analysis of almost 600 of the donors. An earlier analysis of several hundred of the donors called V segments functional above 56.7% productive rearrangements and segregating when the between-donor standard deviation exceeded 5%. A statistical classification framework was built to diagnose cytomegalovirus status from the catalog of TCR beta chain sequences. In a later analysis, V and J genes were assigned by comparing TCR nucleotide sequences against IMGT/GENE-DB human TR gene sequences. A later analysis assigned CDR3 sequences and most-parsimonious VDJ recombination scenarios with the TCRdist pipeline. In a later analysis, every TCR beta chain was defined by the combination of its CDR3 amino acid sequence and its V-gene family, and reads without a unique V-gene family were dropped. To address suspected cross-contamination and a sequencing artifact, a later analysis removed around 600 highly shared, low-generation-probability nucleotide sequences. In a later analysis, a clonal expansion index for each public chain was calculated from normalized within-repertoire ranks of inferred template counts. In a later analysis, generation probabilities were computed with a VDJ recombination model fitted to out-of-frame rearrangements, and the resulting probabilities were checked against IGoR. In a later analysis, TCR-TCR, TCR-HLA and TCR-CMV co-occurrence was scored with hypergeometric tests, and a repertoire-size bias correction was applied to TCR pairs. In a later analysis, false discovery rates were estimated by permuting HLA or CMV assignments 20 times. In a later analysis, co-occurring TCRs were grouped using DBSCAN, with TCRdist sequence similarity added in when clustering inside HLA-allele-positive subsets. Repertoires with fewer than 30,000 or more than 120,000 public chains were left out of co-occurrence clustering, as were about 5 repertoires with anomalous nucleotide sharing. The immuneACCESS repertoire file appears here via TCRdb, limited to in-frame rearrangements. These files lack a portion of the clones; in checked studies, under half of the deficit traces to unresolved V genes, and the cause of the others is not known. From that table come the V and J calls and clone size; the DNA was used to work out D and trimming. Recorded for this sample are roughly 130,000 clones; around 66% of them occurred a single time. 1.5% of the sample rests with the top ten.

As regards this clone: The specificity of this receptor is unknown. Per-base qualities were not stored, and no clone one base away is much larger.

Here the chain combines TRBV11-2 and TRBJ1-1, with TRBD1 tentatively as D gene (6 bases match). Specimen: PBMCs. The sequence came from a man aged 18-30 years in good health and CMV-seronegative. The CDR3 amino acid sequence is: CASSLPAGTIGTEAFF. The DNA sequence follows: TGTGCCAGCAGCTTACCAGCCGGGACAATAGGGACTGAAGCTTTCTTT.